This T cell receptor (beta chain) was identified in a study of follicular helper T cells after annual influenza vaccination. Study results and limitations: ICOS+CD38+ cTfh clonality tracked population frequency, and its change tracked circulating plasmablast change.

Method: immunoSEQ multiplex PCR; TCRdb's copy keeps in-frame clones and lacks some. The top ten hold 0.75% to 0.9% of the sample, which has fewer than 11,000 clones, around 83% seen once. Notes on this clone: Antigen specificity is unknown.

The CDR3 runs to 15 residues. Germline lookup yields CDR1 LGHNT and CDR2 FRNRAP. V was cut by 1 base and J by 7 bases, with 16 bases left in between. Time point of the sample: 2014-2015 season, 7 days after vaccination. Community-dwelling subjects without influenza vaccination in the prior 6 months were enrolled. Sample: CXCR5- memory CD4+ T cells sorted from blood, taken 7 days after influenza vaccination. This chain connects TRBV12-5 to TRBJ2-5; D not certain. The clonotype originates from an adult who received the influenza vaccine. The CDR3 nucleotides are TGTGCTAGTGGTTTGGACAGCCCTTACCATGGGACCCAGTACTTC. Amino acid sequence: CASGLDSPYHGTQYF.